The source of this TCR beta chain is a study of shared clonotypes between healthy human individuals. Source study methods: ImmunoSEQ output lacked quality scores and full-length reads, limiting matched filtering. Libraries were prepared by immunoSEQ multiplex PCR; TCRdb keeps only in-frame clonotypes and omits some of them. The DNA was the basis for D and trimming; V, J and clone size are from that table. Here the sample spans approximately 350,000 clones, less than 85% being singletons. This CDR3 has 14 amino acids. With 5 bases clipped from V and 5 bases from J, the junction kept 6 bases outside the gene matches. The germline V gene has CDR1 SGHRS and CDR2 YFSETQ. General observations from the study: An anticipated effect of sequencing depth on clonotype sharing among donors was recognized. It was observed that 5% to 6.5% of naive CD4 clonotypes were shared across several donors.

Turning to this clone: The target antigen is unknown.

The sample was memory CD4+ T cells sorted from blood. Subset noted: CD45RA-negative fraction. This chain uses TRBV5-1 with TRBJ2-7, with 11 bases fitting TRBD2. The TCR comes from a man aged 25-45 years in good health. CDR3 sequence: CASRYSGRVDEQYF. CDR3 sequence (DNA): TGCGCCAGCAGATATAGCGGGAGGGTTGACGAGCAGTACTTC.